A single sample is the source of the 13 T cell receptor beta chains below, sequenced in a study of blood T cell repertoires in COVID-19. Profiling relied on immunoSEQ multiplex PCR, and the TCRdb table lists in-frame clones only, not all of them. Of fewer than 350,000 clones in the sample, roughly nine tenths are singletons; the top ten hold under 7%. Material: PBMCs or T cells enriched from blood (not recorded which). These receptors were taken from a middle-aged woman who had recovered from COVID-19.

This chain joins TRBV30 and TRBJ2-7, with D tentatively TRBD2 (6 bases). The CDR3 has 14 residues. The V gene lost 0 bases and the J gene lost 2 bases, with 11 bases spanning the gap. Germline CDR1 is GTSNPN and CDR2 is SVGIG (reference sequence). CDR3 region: CAWSVAGLTYEQYF. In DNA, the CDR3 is TGTGCCTGGAGTGTTGCGGGGCTAACCTACGAGCAGTACTTC.

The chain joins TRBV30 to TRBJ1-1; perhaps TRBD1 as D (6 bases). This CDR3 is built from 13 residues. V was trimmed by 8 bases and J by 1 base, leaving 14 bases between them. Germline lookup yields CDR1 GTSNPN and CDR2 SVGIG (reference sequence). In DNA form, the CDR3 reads TGTGCCGTAAACAGGGTGCGGAACACTGAAGCTTTCTTT. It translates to CAVNRVRNTEAFF.

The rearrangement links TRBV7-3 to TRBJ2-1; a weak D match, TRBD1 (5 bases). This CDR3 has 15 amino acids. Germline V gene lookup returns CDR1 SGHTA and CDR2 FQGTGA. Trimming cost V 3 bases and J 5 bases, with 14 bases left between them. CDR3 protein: CASSLGPWTNNEQFF. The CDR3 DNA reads TGTGCCAGCAGCTTGGGTCCGTGGACAAACAATGAGCAGTTCTTC.

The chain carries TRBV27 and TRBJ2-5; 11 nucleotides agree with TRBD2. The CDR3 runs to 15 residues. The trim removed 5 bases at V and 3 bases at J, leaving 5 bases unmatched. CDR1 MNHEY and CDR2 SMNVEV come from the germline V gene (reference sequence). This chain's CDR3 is CASSPLAGAKETQYF. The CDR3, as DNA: TGTGCCAGCAGTCCACTAGCGGGAGCAAAAGAGACCCAGTACTTC.

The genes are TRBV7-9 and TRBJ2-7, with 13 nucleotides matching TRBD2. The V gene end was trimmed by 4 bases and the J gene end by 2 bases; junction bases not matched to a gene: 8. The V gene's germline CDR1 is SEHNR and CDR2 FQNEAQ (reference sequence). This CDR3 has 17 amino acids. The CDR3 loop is CASSSLGTSGAPYEQYF. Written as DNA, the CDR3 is TGTGCCAGCAGCTCACTAGGGACTAGCGGGGCCCCCTACGAGCAGTACTTC.

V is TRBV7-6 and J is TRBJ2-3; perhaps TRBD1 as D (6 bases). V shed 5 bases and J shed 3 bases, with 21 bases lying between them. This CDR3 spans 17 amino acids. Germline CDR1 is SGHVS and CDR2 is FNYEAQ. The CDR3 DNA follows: TGTGCCAGCAGCGACCCCGGGACACCGATGGGAACAGATACGCAGTATTTT. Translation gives CASSDPGTPMGTDTQYF.

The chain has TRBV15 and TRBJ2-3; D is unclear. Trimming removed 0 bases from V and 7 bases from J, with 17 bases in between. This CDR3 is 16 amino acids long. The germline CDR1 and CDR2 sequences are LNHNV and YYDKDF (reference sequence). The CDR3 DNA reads TGTGCCACCAGCAGAGAAGTGGCTGACCATACTAATACGCAGTATTTT. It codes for CATSREVADHTNTQYF.

As DNA, the CDR3 is TGTGCCAGCAGCTCTCGGGCGCAGGGGAGAACTGAAGCTTTCTTT. It yields the protein CASSSRAQGRTEAFF. The V and J genes are TRBV7-9 and TRBJ1-1; D is perhaps TRBD1 (6 bases). CDR1 and CDR2 from the germline V gene are SEHNR and FQNEAQ (reference sequence). V lost 4 bases, J lost 5 bases, and 17 bases lay in between. The CDR3 runs to 15 residues.

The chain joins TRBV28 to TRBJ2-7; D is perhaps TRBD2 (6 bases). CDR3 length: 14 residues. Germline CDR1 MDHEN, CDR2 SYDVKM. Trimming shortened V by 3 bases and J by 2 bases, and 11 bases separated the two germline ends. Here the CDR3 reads CASSFSDYPYEQYF. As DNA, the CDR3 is TGTGCCAGCAGTTTTTCGGACTACCCCTACGAGCAGTACTTC.

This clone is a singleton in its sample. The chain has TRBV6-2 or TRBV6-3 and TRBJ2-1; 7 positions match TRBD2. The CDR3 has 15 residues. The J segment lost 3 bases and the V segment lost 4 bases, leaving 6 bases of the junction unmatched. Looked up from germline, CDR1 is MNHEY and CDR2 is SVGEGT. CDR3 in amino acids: CASSLLARDYNEQFF. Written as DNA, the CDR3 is TGTGCCAGCAGTTTACTAGCGAGAGACTACAATGAGCAGTTCTTC.

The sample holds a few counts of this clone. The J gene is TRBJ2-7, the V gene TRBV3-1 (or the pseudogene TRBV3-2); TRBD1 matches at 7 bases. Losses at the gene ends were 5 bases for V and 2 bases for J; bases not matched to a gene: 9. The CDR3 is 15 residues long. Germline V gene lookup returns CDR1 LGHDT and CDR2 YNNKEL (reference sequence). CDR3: CASSYGQELPYEQYF. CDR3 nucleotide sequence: TGTGCCAGCAGCTACGGACAGGAGCTTCCCTACGAGCAGTACTTC.

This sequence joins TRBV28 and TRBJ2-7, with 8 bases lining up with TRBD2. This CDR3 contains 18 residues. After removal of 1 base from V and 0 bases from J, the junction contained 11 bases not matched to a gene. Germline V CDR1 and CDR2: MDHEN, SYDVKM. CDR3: CASSLLGLGGRTSYEQYF. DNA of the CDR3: TGTGCCAGCAGTTTATTGGGTCTTGGCGGGAGGACCTCCTACGAGCAGTACTTC.

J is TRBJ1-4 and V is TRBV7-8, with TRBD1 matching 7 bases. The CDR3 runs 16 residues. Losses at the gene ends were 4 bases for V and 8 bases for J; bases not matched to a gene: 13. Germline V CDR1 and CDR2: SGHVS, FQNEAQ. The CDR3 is CASSSHPHRGGEKLFF. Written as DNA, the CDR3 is TGTGCCAGCAGCTCCCACCCCCACAGGGGAGGAGAAAAACTGTTTTTT.